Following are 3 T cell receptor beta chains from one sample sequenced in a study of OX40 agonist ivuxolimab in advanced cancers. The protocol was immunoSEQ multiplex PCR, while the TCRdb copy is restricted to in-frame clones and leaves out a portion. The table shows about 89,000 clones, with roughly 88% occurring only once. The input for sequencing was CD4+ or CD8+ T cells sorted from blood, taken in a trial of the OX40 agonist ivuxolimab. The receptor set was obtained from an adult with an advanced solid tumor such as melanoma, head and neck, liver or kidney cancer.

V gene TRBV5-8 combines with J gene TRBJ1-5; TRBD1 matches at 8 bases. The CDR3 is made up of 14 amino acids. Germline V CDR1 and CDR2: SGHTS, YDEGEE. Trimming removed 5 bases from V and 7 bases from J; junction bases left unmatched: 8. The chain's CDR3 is CASRGQGGNQPQHF. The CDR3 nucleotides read TGTGCCAGCAGAGGACAGGGAGGGAACCAGCCCCAGCATTTT.

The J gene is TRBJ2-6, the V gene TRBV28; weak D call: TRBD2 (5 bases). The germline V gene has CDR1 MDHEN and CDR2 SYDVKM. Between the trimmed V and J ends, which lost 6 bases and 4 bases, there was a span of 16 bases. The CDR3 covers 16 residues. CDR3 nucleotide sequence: TGTGCCAGCAGCCCCCCCCCGGGGAACGGGGCCAACGTCCTGACTTTC. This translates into CASSPPPGNGANVLTF.

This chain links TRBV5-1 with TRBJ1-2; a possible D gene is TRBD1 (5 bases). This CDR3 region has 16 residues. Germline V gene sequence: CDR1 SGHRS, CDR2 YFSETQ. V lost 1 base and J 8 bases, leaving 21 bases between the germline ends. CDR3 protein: CASSLIPGTAEGGYTF. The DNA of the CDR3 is TGCGCCAGCAGCTTGATCCCAGGGACTGCGGAGGGAGGCTACACCTTC.